One and the same sample provided the 6 T cell receptor beta chains below, sequenced in a study of T cell responses to AZD1222 COVID-19 vaccine. Produced via immunoSEQ multiplex PCR; TCRdb's table is partial and in-frame only. This table holds some 80,000 clones, approximately 90% found once. Sequenced here: peripheral blood, sampled 28 days after the second AZD1222 dose. The receptors stem from an adult who received the AZD1222 COVID-19 vaccine.

This chain uses TRBV5-4 with TRBJ2-2, with a tentative D call TRBD1 (6 bases). CDR3 length: 16 residues. With 4 bases removed from V and 7 bases from J, the gap between germline ends came to 20 bases. CDR1 is SGHNT, CDR2 YYREEE, per germline (reference sequence). CDR3 amino acids: CASSGGGRGFLGELFF. The CDR3 DNA reads as TGTGCCAGCAGCGGTGGTGGCAGGGGCTTCCTCGGGGAGCTGTTTTTT.

The chain employs TRBV4-2 and TRBJ1-1; 8 bases line up with TRBD1. The germline V gene has CDR1 LGHNA and CDR2 YNFKEQ. Trimming at V came to 1 base and at J to 1 base, leaving 5 bases not matched to a gene. The CDR3 runs to 16 residues. The CDR3 DNA is TGTGCCAGCAGCCAAGCCCCAGGGGGCGAGAACACTGAAGCTTTCTTT. Protein: CASSQAPGGENTEAFF.

V gene TRBV2 combines with J gene TRBJ1-6, with unresolved D. Per the germline V gene, CDR1 is SNHLY and CDR2 is FYNNEI. Trimming cost V 6 bases and J 3 bases, with 9 bases left between them. The CDR3 consists of 14 residues. CDR3 protein: CASSGEVYNSPLHF. The CDR3 nucleotides are TGTGCCAGCAGCGGGGAAGTCTATAATTCACCCCTCCACTTT.

The sample holds one count of this clone. The J gene is TRBJ1-1, the V gene TRBV4-3; 8 bases map to TRBD1. This CDR3 contains 15 residues. The V gene end was trimmed by 3 bases and the J gene end by 2 bases; junction bases not matched to a gene: 5. The germline V gene encodes CDR1 LGHNA and CDR2 YSLEER. CDR3 loop: CASSHGDRGNTEAFF. In DNA form, the CDR3 reads TGCGCCAGCAGCCACGGAGACAGGGGTAACACTGAAGCTTTCTTT.

The rearrangement joins TRBV6-2 or TRBV6-3 to TRBJ1-5; D unclear. Germline CDR1 reads MNHEY; CDR2 reads SVGEGT. CDR3 length: 14 amino acids. Trimming stripped 2 bases from V and 0 bases from J, with 5 bases between. This CDR3 is CASSYRDSNQPQHF. The CDR3 region has the DNA TGTGCCAGCAGTTACCGGGATAGCAATCAGCCCCAGCATTTT.

This clone has just a few counts. The chain couples TRBV4-2 to TRBJ2-3, with TRBD2 matching over 7 bases. Trimming took 4 bases from V and 0 from J; bases not matched to a gene: 4. This CDR3 has 15 amino acids. Germline CDR1 is LGHNA and CDR2 is YNFKEQ. CDR3 sequence reads: CASSREGPSTDTQYF. The CDR3 DNA is TGTGCCAGCAGCCGGGAGGGCCCTAGCACAGATACGCAGTATTTT.